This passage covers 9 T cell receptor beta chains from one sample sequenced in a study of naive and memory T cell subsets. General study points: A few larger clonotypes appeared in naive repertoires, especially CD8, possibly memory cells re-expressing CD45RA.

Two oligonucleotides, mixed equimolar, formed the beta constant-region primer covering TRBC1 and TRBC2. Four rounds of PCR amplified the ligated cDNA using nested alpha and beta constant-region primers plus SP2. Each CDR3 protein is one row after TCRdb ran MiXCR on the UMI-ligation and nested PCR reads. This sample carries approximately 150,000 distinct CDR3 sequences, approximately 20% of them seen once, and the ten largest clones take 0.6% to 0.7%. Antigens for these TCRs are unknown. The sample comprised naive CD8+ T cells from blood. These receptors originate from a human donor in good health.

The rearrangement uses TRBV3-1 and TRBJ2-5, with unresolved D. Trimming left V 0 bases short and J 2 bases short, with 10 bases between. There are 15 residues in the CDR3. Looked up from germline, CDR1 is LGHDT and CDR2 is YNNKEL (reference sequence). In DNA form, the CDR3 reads TGTGCCAGCAGCCAAGAGCGGTCCGAGCAAGAGACCCAGTACTTC. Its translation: CASSQERSEQETQYF.

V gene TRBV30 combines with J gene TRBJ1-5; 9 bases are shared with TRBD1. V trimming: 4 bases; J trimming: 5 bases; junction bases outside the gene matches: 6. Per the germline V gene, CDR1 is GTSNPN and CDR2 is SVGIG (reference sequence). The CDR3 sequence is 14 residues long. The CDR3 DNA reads TGTGCCTGGACCCTCGGGACAGGGCATCAGCCCCAGCATTTT. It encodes CAWTLGTGHQPQHF.

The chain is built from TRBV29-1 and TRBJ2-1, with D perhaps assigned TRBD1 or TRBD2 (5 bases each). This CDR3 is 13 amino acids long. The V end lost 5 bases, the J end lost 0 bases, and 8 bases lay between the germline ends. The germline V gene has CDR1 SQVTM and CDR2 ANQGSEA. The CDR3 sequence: CSVRGGSYNEQFF. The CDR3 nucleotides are TGCAGCGTTCGTGGGGGCTCCTACAATGAGCAGTTCTTC.

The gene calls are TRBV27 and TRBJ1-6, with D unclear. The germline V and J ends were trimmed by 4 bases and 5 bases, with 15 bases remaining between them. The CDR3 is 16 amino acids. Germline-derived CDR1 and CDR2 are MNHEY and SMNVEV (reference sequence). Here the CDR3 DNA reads TGTGCCAGCAGTTATAACTTGAGAGGAGATAATTCACCCCTCCACTTT. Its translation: CASSYNLRGDNSPLHF.

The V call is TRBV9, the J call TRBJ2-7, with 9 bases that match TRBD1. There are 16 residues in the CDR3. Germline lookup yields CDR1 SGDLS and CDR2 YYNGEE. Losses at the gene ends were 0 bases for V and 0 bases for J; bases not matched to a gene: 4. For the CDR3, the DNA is TGTGCCAGCAGCGTAGGGGGGACAGGGCTCTCCTACGAGCAGTACTTC. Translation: CASSVGGTGLSYEQYF.

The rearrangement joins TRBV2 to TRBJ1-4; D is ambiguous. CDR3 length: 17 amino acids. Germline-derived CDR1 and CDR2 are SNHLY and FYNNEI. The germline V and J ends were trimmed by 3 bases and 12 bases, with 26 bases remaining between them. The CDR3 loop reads CASSEPKHVPKVGELFF. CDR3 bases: TGTGCCAGCAGTGAGCCGAAACATGTACCCAAAGTCGGGGAACTGTTTTTT.

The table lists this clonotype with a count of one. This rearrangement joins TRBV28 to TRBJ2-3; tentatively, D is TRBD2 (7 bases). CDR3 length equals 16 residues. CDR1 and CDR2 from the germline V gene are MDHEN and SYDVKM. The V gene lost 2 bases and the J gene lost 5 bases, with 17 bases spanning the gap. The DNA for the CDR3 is TGTGCCAGCAGTTTAGGACTAGAGGGGGACGGAGATACGCAGTATTTT. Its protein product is CASSLGLEGDGDTQYF.

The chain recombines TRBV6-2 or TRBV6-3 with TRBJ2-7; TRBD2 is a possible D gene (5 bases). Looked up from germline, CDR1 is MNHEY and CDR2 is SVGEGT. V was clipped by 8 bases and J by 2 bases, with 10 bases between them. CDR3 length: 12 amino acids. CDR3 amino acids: CASGEGPYEQYF. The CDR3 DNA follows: TGTGCCAGCGGTGAGGGTCCCTACGAGCAGTACTTC.

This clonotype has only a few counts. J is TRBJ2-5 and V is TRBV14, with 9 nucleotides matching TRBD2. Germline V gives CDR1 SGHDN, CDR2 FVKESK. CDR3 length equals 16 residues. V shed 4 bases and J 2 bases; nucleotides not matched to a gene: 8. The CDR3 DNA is TGTGCCAGCAGCCCATGGACTAGCGCCCTACAAGAGACCCAGTACTTC. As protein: CASSPWTSALQETQYF.